This TCR beta chain was identified in a study of identical twins (dated by TCRdb to about 2016). Background for the entire study: TCR alpha and beta repertoires from monozygotic twins, unrelated adults of various ages and cord blood were deep-sequenced to test whether fetal clonotypes persist. Replicate twin experiments were performed at different times using different library preparation protocols to rule out contamination. Study-level results and caveats: Zero-insertion analyses could be partly confounded by invariant T cells such as MAIT and iNKT, though diverse VJ usage argued against such confounding for most clonotypes. Abundant cord blood beta clonotypes had fewer insertions, young adult naive repertoires showed a similar but weaker trend, and memory repertoires showed no such trend. In monozygotic twins, out-of-frame TCR alpha sharing was systematically underestimated by recombination models, although the models agreed with sharing between unrelated individuals. Because the same donors could not be followed over many years, the conclusions depended on cross-sectional statistical analysis. Excess twin sharing in beta out-of-frame sequences was weaker because fewer shared sequences lowered the signal-to-noise ratio. Compared with coincidental sharing between unrelated individuals, an excess of low generation-probability sequences was observed among out-of-frame TCR alpha sequences shared between twins.

To note about this clonotype: The antigen it recognizes is unknown. No qualities accompany the bases; no much larger clone lies one base away.

Per the germline V gene, WSHSY is the CDR1 and SAAADI is the CDR2. Between the V and J ends, shortened by 3 bases and 12 bases respectively, the junction contains 12 bases. From the cysteine through the phenylalanine, the CDR3 covers 11 amino acids. Of all the DNA, just the CDR3 is kept, 33 bases in frame from base 1. Receptor amplification or capture employed 5' RACE. TCRdb records Illumina HiSeq 2000 as the sequencer. A universal primer binding site was added through template switching, and the final cDNA carried a unique molecular identifier so that TCR cDNA molecules could be counted accurately. Specific primers in the conserved constant-segment region were used to synthesize first-strand cDNA for TCR alpha and beta chains. Each cDNA library was double barcoded, with a SMART-Mk sample barcode plus Illumina barcodes, to control for contamination. TruSeq adapter sequences, together with Illumina sample barcodes, were added in two successive PCR steps. The TCR alpha and beta cDNA libraries were sequenced on the Illumina HiSeq platform using custom primers. In the authors' own workflow: Unique molecular identifiers were extracted from raw reads with MiGEC, and CDR3 positions were determined with MiXCR. For each individual, recombination models were inferred using an EM algorithm with the repgenHMM and IGoR tools. Shared clonotypes were analyzed with the tcR package in R, and sharing was normalized by the product of cloneset sizes. To study raw recombination without the effects of thymic and clonal selection, out-of-frame nonproductive sequences were analyzed. The raw public data were reprocessed by TCRdb itself: fastp quality trimming at Q25, MiXCR clonotype calling, in-frame beta chains only. Entries that share a CDR3 protein sequence are merged under the most common genes and DNA. TCRdb, not the authors, supplied the V and J calls. The sample contains about 300,000 distinct CDR3 sequences, 9% to 15% of them found a single time. In total, the top ten clones hold 7.2% of the sample.

All donors were healthy Caucasians. The twin cohort consisted of three pairs of female monozygotic twins, all aged about 18 to 29 years. Positive isolation kits from Invitrogen were used to isolate CD4+ and CD8+ T cell populations. This same sample was also taken into another study, of yellow fever vaccine responses in identical twins. That second report states: According to the authors, the vaccine-induced T cell response in identical twins seemed to be partly convergent and partly specific to each individual. Focusing on identical twins, the study followed the T cell clones that responded to the vaccine, and did so with precision.

This receptor was taken from a woman younger than 30 in good health. This receptor chain uses TRBV10-2 and TRBJ2-7; the D gene identity is not certain. Sequenced input: CD8+ T cells sorted from blood. The CDR3 reads as follows: CASSDMGVGYF. The base sequence is TGCGCCAGCAGTGATATGGGCGTGGGGTACTTC.